This TCR beta chain originates from a study of blood T cell repertoires in COVID-19. Looking at the study overall: COVID-19 samples from acute and convalescent phases originated in the United States, Italy and Spain.

The data were produced by immunoSEQ multiplex PCR, yet TCRdb's version contains in-frame clones alone and is incomplete. This sample carries 270,000 or so clones, approximately 88% of them seen once, and the ten largest clones take more than 0.95%. Only one count was recorded for this clone. Germline assignment: CDR1 GTSNPN and CDR2 SVGIG (reference sequence). Deletions cut 0 bases from V and 5 bases from J, with 8 bases between. CDR3 length: 13 amino acids. The chain combines TRBV30 with TRBJ1-3, with D possibly being TRBD1 (5 bases). Material: PBMCs or T cells enriched from blood (not recorded which). The receptor was derived from a woman in her 40s with acute COVID-19. The chain's CDR3 is CAWSVTGRNTIYF. The CDR3 bases are TGTGCCTGGAGTGTAACAGGACGAAACACCATATATTTT.